The entry below describes one TCR beta chain. These data are taken from a study of long-term antiretroviral therapy in people with HIV. Study background: Collection dates of the earliest samples fall about a decade before the 2015 immediate-ART recommendation.

The authors ran the immunoSEQ assay, v3.0, at survey level. The protocol was immunoSEQ multiplex PCR, while the TCRdb copy is restricted to in-frame clones and leaves out a portion. The sample lists roughly 39,000 clones, 80% to 90% occurring once. The CDR3 is 15 amino acids. V lost 5 bases, J lost 1 base, and 14 bases lay in between. In germline, CDR1 is SGHVS, CDR2 FQNEAQ. This TCR was recovered from a woman between 18 and 29 years old with HIV. The specimen comprised unsorted PBMCs, sampled just before starting antiretroviral therapy. The chain uses TRBV7-8 and TRBJ1-2; tentatively, D is TRBD1 (6 bases). CDR3 region: CASSLVRGRNYGYTF. In DNA, the CDR3 is TGTGCCAGCAGCCTCGTCCGGGGGCGTAACTATGGCTACACCTTC.